The 30 T cell receptor beta chains presented below share a single source sample, sequenced in a study of monozygotic twins with inflammatory bowel disease. TCRdb reanalyzed the 5' RACE reads and collapses them to one entry per CDR3 protein, without DNA. The sample table includes 350,000 to 550,000 distinct CDR3 sequences. Material for sequencing was blood. These receptors came from a human donor with ulcerative colitis or Crohn's disease, or a healthy co-twin of an affected twin (not recorded which).

The chain links TRBV20-1 to TRBJ2-1; TCRdb returns TRBD2, unconfirmable since there is no DNA. This CDR3 is 15 amino acids long. Germline assignment: CDR1 DFQATT and CDR2 SNEGSKA (reference sequence). The CDR3 sequence: CSARGAGGPYNEQFF.

V and J are TRBV7-9 and TRBJ1-2. The CDR3 has 14 amino acids. Per the germline V gene, CDR1 is SEHNR and CDR2 is FQNEAQ (reference sequence). CDR3 sequence: CASSFTDSNYGYTF.

The chain links TRBV5-5 to TRBJ1-2; TCRdb returns TRBD1, unconfirmable since there is no DNA. Germline loops: CDR1 SGHKS, CDR2 YYEKEE (reference sequence). CDR3 size: 16 residues. The CDR3 sequence is CASSLDGTVANYGYTF.

V gene TRBV7-2 combines with J gene TRBJ2-5; no DNA is available, so the TRBD2 call from TCRdb remains unchecked. CDR1 and CDR2 (germline): SGHTA, FQGNSA. The CDR3 is 14 residues long. The CDR3 spells CASSLLGRRETQYF.

V gene TRBV5-4 combines with J gene TRBJ2-6; TCRdb reports TRBD2, a call that lacks DNA to check it against. Germline CDR1 SGHNT, CDR2 YYREEE (reference sequence). The CDR3 covers 21 residues. CDR3 loop: CASSSEGRASGSGSGANVLTF.

The gene calls are TRBV7-2 and TRBJ2-7; without DNA, the TCRdb call of TRBD2 cannot be checked. This CDR3 spans 17 amino acids. Per germline, CDR1 SGHTA and CDR2 FQGNSA. The CDR3 sequence is CASSPEISSSGFDEQYF.

V gene TRBV7-9 combines with J gene TRBJ2-2; the D call from TCRdb, TRBD2, cannot be confirmed without DNA. This CDR3 has 13 residues. Germline CDR1 is SEHNR and CDR2 is FQNEAQ (reference sequence). CDR3 residues: CASSREDTGELFF.

The chain uses TRBV5-1 and TRBJ2-7; TCRdb gives TRBD1 as the D gene, but with no DNA this cannot be confirmed. The CDR3 covers 14 residues. Looked up from germline, CDR1 is SGHRS and CDR2 is YFSETQ. CDR3 sequence: CASSQQDLPYEQYF.

The gene calls are TRBV7-9 and TRBJ1-3; TCRdb's D call of TRBD1 is untestable without DNA. The CDR3 has 15 amino acids. CDR1 SEHNR and CDR2 FQNEAQ come from the germline V gene (reference sequence). The CDR3 sequence is CASSLVGARGNTIYF. Supplemented by reference TRBV7-9 and TRBJ1-3, the full variable domain reads DTGVSQNPRHKITKRGQNVTFRCDPISEHNRLYWYRQTLGQGPEFLTYFQNEAQLEKSRLLSDRFSAERPKGSFSTLEIQRTEQGDSAMYLCASSLVGARGNTIYFGEGSWLTVV.

The chain has TRBV10-3 and TRBJ1-1. Germline CDR1 is ENHRY and CDR2 is SYGVKD. There are 12 residues in the CDR3. This CDR3 is CAISASLSSAFF.

The gene calls are TRBV5-1 and TRBJ2-3. Germline V gene sequence: CDR1 SGHRS, CDR2 YFSETQ. The CDR3 length is 13 residues. The CDR3 here is CASSAQNTDTQYF.

The V and J genes are TRBV7-9 and TRBJ2-5; as DNA is missing, the TRBD1 call by TCRdb cannot be tested. The CDR3 runs 16 residues. Germline assignment: CDR1 SEHNR and CDR2 FQNEAQ (reference sequence). CDR3 residues: CASSPGDREFQETQYF.

The chain carries TRBV5-8 and TRBJ2-3. Germline lookup yields CDR1 SGHTS and CDR2 YDEGEE. The CDR3 is made up of 13 amino acids. The CDR3 sequence: CASSLYQIDTQYF. The whole variable domain, filled in from reference TRBV5-8 and TRBJ2-3, reads EAGVTQSPTHLIKTRGQQATLRCSPISGHTSVYWYQQALGLGLQFLLWYDEGEERNRGNFPPRFSGRQFPNYSSELNVNALELEDSALYLCASSLYQIDTQYFGPGTRLTVL.

This rearrangement joins TRBV7-8 to TRBJ2-3; TCRdb reports TRBD1, a call that lacks DNA to check it against. CDR3 length: 16 amino acids. Per germline, CDR1 SGHVS and CDR2 FQNEAQ. The CDR3 here is CASSDLTQGAADTQYF. Full variable domain (missing parts from reference TRBV7-8 and TRBJ2-3): GAGVSQSPRYKVAKRGQDVALRCDPISGHVSLFWYQQALGQGPEFLTYFQNEAQLDKSGLPSDRFFAERPEGSVSTLKIQRTQQEDSAVYLCASSDLTQGAADTQYFGPGTRLTVL.

The chain joins TRBV7-9 to TRBJ2-7; TCRdb picks TRBD1, but there is no DNA to check that call. This CDR3 contains 15 residues. From germline, CDR1 is SEHNR and CDR2 FQNEAQ (reference sequence). This CDR3 is CASSPGQGPNYEQYF.

This chain links TRBV4-2 with TRBJ2-1; checking the TCRdb D call of TRBD1 is not possible without DNA. Germline-derived CDR1 and CDR2 are LGHNA and YNFKEQ. The CDR3 is made up of 15 amino acids. CDR3 protein: CASSQDYGGYNEQFF.

V usage is TRBV6-2 or TRBV6-3 and J usage is TRBJ2-2; checking the TCRdb D call of TRBD1 is not possible without DNA. The CDR3 has 18 residues. Germline values: CDR1 MNHEY, CDR2 SVGEGT. CDR3 in amino acids: CASSYSTSNSGVPGELFF.

This sequence joins TRBV6-1 and TRBJ2-1; absent DNA, TCRdb's TRBD2 call cannot be checked. The CDR3 runs to 15 residues. Per germline, CDR1 MNHNS and CDR2 SASEGT. CDR3 residues: CASTPGTSGYNEQFF.

V and J are TRBV30 and TRBJ2-7. Germline V lookup: CDR1 GTSNPN, CDR2 SVGIG (reference sequence). The CDR3 has 13 amino acids. The CDR3 loop reads CAWSVDADYEQYF.

This rearrangement joins TRBV9 to TRBJ2-1; lacking DNA, the TRBD2 call made by TCRdb goes unchecked. CDR1 is SGDLS and CDR2 is YYNGEE in the germline V gene. This CDR3 contains 16 residues. The CDR3 loop is CASSVDSGGLSNEQFF.

The J gene is TRBJ2-3, the V gene TRBV12-3 or TRBV12-4. This CDR3 is built from 13 residues. The CDR3 spells CASSLRLSDTQYF.

This chain connects TRBV5-1 to TRBJ2-3; TCRdb proposes TRBD1, but this gene call is untestable without DNA. Germline V gives CDR1 SGHRS, CDR2 YFSETQ. The CDR3 totals 16 residues. The CDR3 spells CASSPRGNPGTDTQYF.

V and J are TRBV7-6 and TRBJ2-7. CDR3 size: 14 residues. CDR1 and CDR2 from the germline V gene are SGHVS and FNYEAQ. CDR3 region: CASSLAQGPYEQYF. Combining the CDR3 with reference TRBV7-6 and TRBJ2-7 gives the whole variable domain GAGVSQSPRYKVTKRGQDVALRCDPISGHVSLYWYRQALGQGPEFLTYFNYEAQQDKSGLPNDRFSAERPEGSISTLTIQRTEQRDSAMYRCASSLAQGPYEQYFGPGTRLTVT.

This rearrangement joins TRBV14 to TRBJ2-5. From germline, CDR1 is SGHDN and CDR2 FVKESK. The CDR3 sequence is 12 residues long. CDR3 sequence: CASSQFQETQYF.

This chain links TRBV5-1 with TRBJ2-5; lacking DNA, the TRBD1 call made by TCRdb goes unchecked. The CDR3 is made up of 15 amino acids. Germline CDR1 and CDR2: SGHRS and YFSETQ. The CDR3: CASSPGTGGQETQYF. The whole variable domain, filled in from reference TRBV5-1 and TRBJ2-5, reads KAGVTQTPRYLIKTRGQQVTLSCSPISGHRSVSWYQQTPGQGLQFLFEYFSETQRNKGNFPGRFSGRQFSNSRSEMNVSTLELGDSALYLCASSPGTGGQETQYFGPGTRLLVL.

The rearrangement uses TRBV29-1 and TRBJ1-1; TCRdb's D call of TRBD1 is untestable without DNA. This CDR3 has 14 residues. CDR1 and CDR2 (germline): SQVTM, ANQGSEA. This CDR3 reads CSVRTGDGNTEAFF.

V is TRBV5-1 and J is TRBJ2-1; TCRdb selects TRBD1, and the lack of DNA leaves this call unchecked. Looked up from germline, CDR1 is SGHRS and CDR2 is YFSETQ. This CDR3 is 15 amino acids long. The CDR3 here is CASSFGTGDDNEQFF.

The chain combines TRBV6-1 with TRBJ1-4; the TCRdb D gene call, TRBD1, has no DNA to confirm it. Per the germline V gene, CDR1 is MNHNS and CDR2 is SASEGT. This CDR3 region has 14 residues. This CDR3 reads CASRTGQGNEKLFF.

The chain employs TRBV7-8 and TRBJ2-5; TCRdb reports TRBD1, a call that lacks DNA to check it against. CDR1 is SGHVS, CDR2 FQNEAQ, per germline. This CDR3 is 16 amino acids long. The chain's CDR3 is CASSLVETGMKETQYF.

The rearrangement uses TRBV20-1 and TRBJ2-1. This CDR3 region has 12 residues. The V gene's germline CDR1 is DFQATT and CDR2 SNEGSKA (reference sequence). CDR3: CSARQYYNEQFF.